This TCR beta chain was recorded in a study of blood T cell repertoires in COVID-19. About the research overall: From the United States, Italy and Spain came samples of acute and convalescent COVID-19. PBMCs, B-cell-depleted T cells, or T cells were the source of the cDNA or gDNA that made up the material.

Original data processing: Amplification of reference gene primers provided the estimated nucleated cell counts. Libraries were prepared by immunoSEQ multiplex PCR; TCRdb keeps only in-frame clonotypes and omits some of them. V, J and clone size are those of that table, while D and trimming were read from the DNA. The sample includes some 100,000 clones, about nine tenths of them seen just once. V trimming: 4 bases; J trimming: 6 bases; junction bases outside the gene matches: 7. This CDR3 is 14 amino acids long. CDR1 SGHRS and CDR2 YFSETQ come from the germline V gene. This TCR derives from a man aged 45-60 years with acute or convalescent COVID-19. The chain couples TRBV5-1 to TRBJ1-2; 9 positions agree with TRBD1. The sample comprised peripheral blood. The CDR3: CASSLRDRAHGYTF. In DNA form, the CDR3 reads TGCGCCAGCAGCCTCCGGGACAGGGCCCATGGCTACACCTTC.